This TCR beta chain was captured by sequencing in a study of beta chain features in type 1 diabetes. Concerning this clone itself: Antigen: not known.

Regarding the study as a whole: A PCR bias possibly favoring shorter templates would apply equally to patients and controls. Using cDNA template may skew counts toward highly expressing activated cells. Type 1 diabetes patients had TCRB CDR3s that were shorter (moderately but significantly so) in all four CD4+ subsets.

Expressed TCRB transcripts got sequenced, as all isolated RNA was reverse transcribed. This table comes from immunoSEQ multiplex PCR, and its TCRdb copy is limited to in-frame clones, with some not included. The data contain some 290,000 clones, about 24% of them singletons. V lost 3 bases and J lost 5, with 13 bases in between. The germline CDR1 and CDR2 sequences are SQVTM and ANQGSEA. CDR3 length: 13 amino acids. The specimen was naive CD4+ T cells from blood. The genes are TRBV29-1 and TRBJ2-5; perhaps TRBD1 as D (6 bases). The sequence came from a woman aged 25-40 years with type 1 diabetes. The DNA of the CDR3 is TGCAGCGTTGAGGAACAGGGCGGGGAGACCCAGTACTTC. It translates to CSVEEQGGETQYF.